The following is a TCR beta chain sequence with its context. Here immunoSEQ multiplex PCR was the method, and the copy in TCRdb shows in-frame clones only, minus some. The sample consists of about 220,000 clones, around 84% of them appearing once. The source of the sample is a study of blood T cell repertoires in COVID-19. As for the study in general: Sites across the United States, Italy and Spain contributed samples from acute and convalescent COVID-19. The analysed material was cDNA or gDNA that came from T cells, B-cell-depleted T cells, or PBMCs.

This CDR3 is built from 16 residues. Germline CDR1 reads LNHNV; CDR2 reads YYDKDF (reference sequence). The V end lost 5 bases, the J end lost 8 bases, and 19 bases lay between the germline ends. This chain connects TRBV15 to TRBJ1-6; TRBD1 is a possible D gene (6 bases). The TCR was taken from a human donor in a cohort sampled during active COVID-19. Sequenced material: peripheral blood. In DNA, the CDR3 is TGTGCCACCAGCCCACACTTCGGGGGGCGGGATTCACCCCTCCACTTT. Protein: CATSPHFGGRDSPLHF.